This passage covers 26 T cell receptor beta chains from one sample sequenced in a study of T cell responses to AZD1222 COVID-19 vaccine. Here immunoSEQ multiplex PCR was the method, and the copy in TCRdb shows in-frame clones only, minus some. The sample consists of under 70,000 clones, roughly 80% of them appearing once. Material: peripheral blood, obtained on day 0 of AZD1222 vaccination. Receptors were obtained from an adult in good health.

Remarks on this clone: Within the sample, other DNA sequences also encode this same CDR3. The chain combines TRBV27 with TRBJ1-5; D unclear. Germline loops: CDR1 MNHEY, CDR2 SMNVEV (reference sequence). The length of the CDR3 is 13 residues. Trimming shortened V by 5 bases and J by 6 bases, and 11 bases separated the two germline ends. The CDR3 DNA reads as TGTGCCAGCAGTCGACAAGGCGGTCAGCCCCAGCATTTT. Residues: CASSRQGGQPQHF.

In nucleotides, the CDR3 is TGTGCCAGCAGCGCAGGACAGGGTAACAATCAGCCCCAGCATTTT. Its protein is CASSAGQGNNQPQHF. The V and J genes are TRBV9 and TRBJ1-5; 8 nucleotides agree with TRBD1. Unmatched junction bases numbered 5, after V lost 3 bases and J lost 3 bases. The V gene's germline CDR1 is SGDLS and CDR2 YYNGEE. The CDR3 has 15 residues. Looking up the rest from reference TRBV9 and TRBJ1-5 gives the full variable domain: DSGVTQTPKHLITATGQRVTLRCSPRSGDLSVYWYQQSLDQGLQFLIQYYNGEERAKGNILERFSAQQFPDLHSELNLSSLELGDSALYFCASSAGQGNNQPQHFGDGTRLSIL.

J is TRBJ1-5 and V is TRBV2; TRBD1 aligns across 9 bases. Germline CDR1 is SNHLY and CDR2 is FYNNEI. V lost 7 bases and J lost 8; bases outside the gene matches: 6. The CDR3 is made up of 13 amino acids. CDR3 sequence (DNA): TGTGCCAGCAAGGGACAGGGTCAAGAGCCCCAGCATTTT. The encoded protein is CASKGQGQEPQHF.

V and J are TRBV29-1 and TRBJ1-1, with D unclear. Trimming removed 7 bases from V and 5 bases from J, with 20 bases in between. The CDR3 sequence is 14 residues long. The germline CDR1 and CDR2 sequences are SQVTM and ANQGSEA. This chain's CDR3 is CSAVRLGISTEAFF. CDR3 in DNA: TGCAGCGCCGTCCGTTTGGGGATTTCGACTGAAGCTTTCTTT.

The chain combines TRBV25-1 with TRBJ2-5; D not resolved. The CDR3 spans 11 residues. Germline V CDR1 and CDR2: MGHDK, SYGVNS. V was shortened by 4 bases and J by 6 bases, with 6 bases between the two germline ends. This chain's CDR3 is CASSAIKTQYF. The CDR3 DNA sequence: TGTGCCAGCAGTGCGATAAAGACCCAGTACTTC.

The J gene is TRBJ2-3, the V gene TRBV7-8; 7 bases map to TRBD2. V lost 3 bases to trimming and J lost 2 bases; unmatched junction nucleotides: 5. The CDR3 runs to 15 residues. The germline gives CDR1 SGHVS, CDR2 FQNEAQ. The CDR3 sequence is CASSFLSGTTDTQYF. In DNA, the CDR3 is TGTGCCAGCAGCTTCCTCAGCGGGACCACAGATACGCAGTATTTT.

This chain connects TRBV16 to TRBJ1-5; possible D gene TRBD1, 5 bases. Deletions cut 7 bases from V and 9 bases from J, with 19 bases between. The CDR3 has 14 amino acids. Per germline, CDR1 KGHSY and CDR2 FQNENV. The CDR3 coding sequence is TGTGCCAGCAACCGGGACCAAGGGGATCGGCCCCAGCATTTT. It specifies CASNRDQGDRPQHF.

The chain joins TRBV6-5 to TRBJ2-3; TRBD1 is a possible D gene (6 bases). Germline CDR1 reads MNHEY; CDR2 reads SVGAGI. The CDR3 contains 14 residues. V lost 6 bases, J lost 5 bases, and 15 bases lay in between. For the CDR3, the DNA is TGTGCCAGCAGCCTCCCGGGACATCTAGATACGCAGTATTTT. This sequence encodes CASSLPGHLDTQYF.

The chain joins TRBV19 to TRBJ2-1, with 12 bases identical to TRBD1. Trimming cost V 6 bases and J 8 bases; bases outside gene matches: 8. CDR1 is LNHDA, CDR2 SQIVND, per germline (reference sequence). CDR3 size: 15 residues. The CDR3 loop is CASSPPGQGADEQFF. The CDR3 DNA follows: TGTGCCAGTAGCCCACCGGGACAGGGGGCCGATGAGCAGTTCTTC.

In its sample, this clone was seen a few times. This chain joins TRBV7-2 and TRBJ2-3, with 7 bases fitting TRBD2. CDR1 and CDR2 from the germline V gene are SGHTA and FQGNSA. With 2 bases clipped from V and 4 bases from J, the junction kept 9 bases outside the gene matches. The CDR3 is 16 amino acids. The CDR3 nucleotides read TGTGCCAGCAGCTTAATGTCCGGGACTACGGCAGATACGCAGTATTTT. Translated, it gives CASSLMSGTTADTQYF.

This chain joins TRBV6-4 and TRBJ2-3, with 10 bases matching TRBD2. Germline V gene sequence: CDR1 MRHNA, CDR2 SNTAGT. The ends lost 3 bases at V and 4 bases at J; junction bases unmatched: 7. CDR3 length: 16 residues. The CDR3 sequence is CASSDGSGGAADTQYF. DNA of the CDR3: TGTGCCAGCAGTGATGGAAGCGGGGGGGCCGCAGATACGCAGTATTTT.

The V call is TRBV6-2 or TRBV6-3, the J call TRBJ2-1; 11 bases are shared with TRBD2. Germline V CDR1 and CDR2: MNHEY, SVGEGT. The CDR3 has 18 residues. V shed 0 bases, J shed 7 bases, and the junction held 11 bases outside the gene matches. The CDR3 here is CASSYSIAGGLGRNEQFF. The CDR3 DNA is TGTGCCAGCAGTTACTCGATAGCGGGAGGGCTGGGAAGGAATGAGCAGTTCTTC.

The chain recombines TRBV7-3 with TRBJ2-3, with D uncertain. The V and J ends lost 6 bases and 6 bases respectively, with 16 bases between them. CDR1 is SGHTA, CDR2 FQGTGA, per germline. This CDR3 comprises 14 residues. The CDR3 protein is CASSSASLADTQYF. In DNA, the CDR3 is TGTGCCAGCAGTTCGGCCTCGCTGGCGGATACGCAGTATTTT. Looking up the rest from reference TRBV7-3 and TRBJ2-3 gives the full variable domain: GAGVSQTPSNKVTEKGKYVELRCDPISGHTALYWYRQSLGQGPEFLIYFQGTGAADDSGLPNDRFFAVRPEGSVSTLKIQRTERGDSAVYLCASSSASLADTQYFGPGTRLTVL.

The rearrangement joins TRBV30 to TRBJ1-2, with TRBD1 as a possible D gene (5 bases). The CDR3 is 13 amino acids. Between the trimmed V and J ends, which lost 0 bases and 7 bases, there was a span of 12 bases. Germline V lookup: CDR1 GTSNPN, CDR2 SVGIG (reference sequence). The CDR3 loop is CAWSVTQGAGYTF. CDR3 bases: TGTGCCTGGAGTGTAACCCAGGGAGCTGGCTACACCTTC.

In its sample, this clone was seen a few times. Here the CDR3 reads CAWPSGNTIYF. In DNA, the CDR3 is TGTGCCTGGCCCTCTGGAAACACCATATATTTT. This chain links TRBV30 with TRBJ1-3, with D unresolved. The CDR3 runs 11 residues. Looked up from germline, CDR1 is GTSNPN and CDR2 is SVGIG (reference sequence). Trimming removed 5 bases at V and 0 bases at J, with 2 bases between.

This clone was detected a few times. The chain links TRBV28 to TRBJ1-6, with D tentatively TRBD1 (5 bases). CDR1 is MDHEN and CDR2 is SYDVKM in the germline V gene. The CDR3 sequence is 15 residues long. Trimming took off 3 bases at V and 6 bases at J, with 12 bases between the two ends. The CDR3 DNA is TGTGCCAGCAGTTTCGGGGCGCCGGGTAATTCACCCCTCCACTTT. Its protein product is CASSFGAPGNSPLHF.

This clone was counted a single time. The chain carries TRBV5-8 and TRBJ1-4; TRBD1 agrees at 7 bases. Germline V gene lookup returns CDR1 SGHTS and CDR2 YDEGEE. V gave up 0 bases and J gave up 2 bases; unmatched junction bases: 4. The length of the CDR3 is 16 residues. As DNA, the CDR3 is TGTGCCAGCAGCTTGGGGGACAGAGCGACTAATGAAAAACTGTTTTTT. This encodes CASSLGDRATNEKLFF.

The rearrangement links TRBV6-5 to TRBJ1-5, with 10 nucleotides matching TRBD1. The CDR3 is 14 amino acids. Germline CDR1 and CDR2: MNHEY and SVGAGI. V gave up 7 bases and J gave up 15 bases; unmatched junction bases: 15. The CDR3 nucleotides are TGTGCCAGCATCAAGACAGGGGGCGCGGGATTTCGGCATTTT. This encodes CASIKTGGAGFRHF.

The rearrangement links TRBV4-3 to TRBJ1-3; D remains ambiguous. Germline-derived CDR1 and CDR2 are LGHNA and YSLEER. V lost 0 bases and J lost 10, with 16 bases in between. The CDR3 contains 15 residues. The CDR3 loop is CASSQDSPSSGTIYF. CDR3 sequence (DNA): TGCGCCAGCAGCCAAGATTCACCGTCCTCTGGTACCATATATTTT.

CDR3 loop: CASRRATNTGELFF. The CDR3 DNA is TGCGCCAGCAGGAGAGCAACGAACACCGGGGAGCTGTTTTTT. The genes are TRBV10-1 and TRBJ2-2; no definite D call. Germline V gives CDR1 WNHNN, CDR2 SYGVQD (reference sequence). The length of the CDR3 is 14 residues. V was trimmed by 6 bases and J by 0 bases, leaving 8 bases between them.

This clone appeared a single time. DNA of the CDR3: TGCAGCGTTAGGGAGGGGGCTTACACCGGGGAGCTGTTTTTT. The encoded protein is CSVREGAYTGELFF. The chain couples TRBV29-1 to TRBJ2-2, with D perhaps assigned TRBD1 or TRBD2 (7 bases each). V was cut by 5 bases and J by 3 bases, with 13 bases left in between. The CDR3 has 14 amino acids. Germline CDR1 SQVTM, CDR2 ANQGSEA.

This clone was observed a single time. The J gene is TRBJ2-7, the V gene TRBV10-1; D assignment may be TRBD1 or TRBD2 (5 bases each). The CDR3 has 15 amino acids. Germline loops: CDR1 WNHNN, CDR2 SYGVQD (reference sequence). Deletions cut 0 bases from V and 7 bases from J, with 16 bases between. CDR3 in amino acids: CASSESGDWLGEQYF. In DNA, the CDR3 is TGCGCCAGCAGTGAGTCGGGGGATTGGCTAGGTGAGCAGTACTTC.

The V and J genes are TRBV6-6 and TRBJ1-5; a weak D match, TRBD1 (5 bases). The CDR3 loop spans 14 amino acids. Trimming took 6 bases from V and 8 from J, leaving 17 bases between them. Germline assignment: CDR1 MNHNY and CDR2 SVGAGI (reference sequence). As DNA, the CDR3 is TGTGCCAGCAGCCCCGACAGCCGCGGTAAGCCCCAGCATTTT. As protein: CASSPDSRGKPQHF.

This CDR3 reads CASSVSGYSNTGELFF. As DNA, the CDR3 is TGTGCCAGCAGTGTGTCTGGGTACTCGAACACCGGGGAGCTGTTTTTT. The chain employs TRBV6-1 and TRBJ2-2, with D hard to call. The germline gives CDR1 MNHNS, CDR2 SASEGT. CDR3 length: 16 amino acids. Between the trimmed V and J ends, which lost 4 bases and 0 bases, there was a span of 12 bases.

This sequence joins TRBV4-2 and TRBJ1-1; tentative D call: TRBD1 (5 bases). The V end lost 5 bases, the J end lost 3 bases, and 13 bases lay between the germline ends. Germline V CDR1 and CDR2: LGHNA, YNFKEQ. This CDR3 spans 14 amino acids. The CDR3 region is CASSYRPGDTEAFF. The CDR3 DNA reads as TGTGCCAGCAGCTACAGACCGGGGGACACTGAAGCTTTCTTT.

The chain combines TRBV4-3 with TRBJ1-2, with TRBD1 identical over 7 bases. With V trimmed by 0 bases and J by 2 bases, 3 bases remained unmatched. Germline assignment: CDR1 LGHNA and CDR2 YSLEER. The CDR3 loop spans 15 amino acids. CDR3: CASSQDPDRNYGYTF. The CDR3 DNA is TGCGCCAGCAGCCAAGATCCGGACAGGAACTATGGCTACACCTTC.